This passage covers 18 T cell receptor beta chains from one sample sequenced in a study of neoadjuvant anti-PD-1 for oral cavity cancer (dated by TCRdb to the early 2020s). The sample's time point label is to be understood as: after neoadjuvant nivolumab, at surgical resection. Libraries were built with the immunoSEQ multiplex PCR assay. TCRdb carries this immuneACCESS record with in-frame sequences only. Its versions omit some clonotypes, under half of them owing to an unresolved V gene in the studies checked, with the rest unexplained. For this sample there are more than 25,000 clones; about 77% appear just once. 3.4% of the sample rests with the top ten. Specimen: PBMCs, collected after nivolumab (anti-PD-1) treatment. The source of these receptors is a person between 40 and 85 years old with oral cavity squamous cell carcinoma.

The V gene is TRBV7-6, the J gene TRBJ1-5; D is uncertain. In germline, CDR1 is SGHVS, CDR2 FNYEAQ. Between the trimmed V and J ends, which lost 5 bases and 3 bases, there was a span of 23 bases. The CDR3 is 18 residues long. Here the CDR3 DNA reads TGTGCCAGCAGCCCCCTGTGGGAAGCACATCGATACAATCAGCCCCAGCATTTT. Translation gives CASSPLWEAHRYNQPQHF.

This chain uses TRBV9 with TRBJ1-1, with TRBD1 matching over 10 bases. Germline V lookup: CDR1 SGDLS, CDR2 YYNGEE. This CDR3 has 16 residues. With V trimmed by 0 bases and J by 4 bases, 6 bases remained unmatched. For the CDR3, the DNA is TGTGCCAGCAGCGTAGGACAGGGGGCGCCGGGCACTGAAGCTTTCTTT. Translated: CASSVGQGAPGTEAFF.

This clone was detected only once. This chain uses TRBV2 with TRBJ1-1, with D possibly being TRBD1 (5 bases). V was trimmed by 7 bases and J by 1 base, leaving 16 bases between them. Germline values: CDR1 SNHLY, CDR2 FYNNEI. This CDR3 region has 15 residues. CDR3 sequence (DNA): TGTGCCAGCACCGCCCAGGGAATGAGGAACACTGAAGCTTTCTTT. Amino acids: CASTAQGMRNTEAFF.

J is TRBJ2-7 and V is TRBV6-5, with 10 bases matching TRBD1. After removal of 6 bases from V and 3 bases from J, the junction contained 8 bases not matched to a gene. Germline loops: CDR1 MNHEY, CDR2 SVGAGI. The CDR3 runs to 15 residues. CDR3 amino acids: CASREKDRGDYEQYF. Written as DNA, the CDR3 is TGTGCCAGCAGGGAGAAGGACAGGGGGGACTACGAGCAGTACTTC.

The chain uses TRBV19 and TRBJ1-2; unclear D gene. The V and J ends lost 5 bases and 0 bases respectively, with 10 bases between them. This CDR3 region has 14 residues. The germline gives CDR1 LNHDA, CDR2 SQIVND (reference sequence). CDR3 residues: CASSDPPANYGYTF. The DNA for the CDR3 is TGTGCCAGTAGTGACCCCCCAGCTAACTATGGCTACACCTTC.

About this clone itself: At the DNA level, this CDR3 is encoded by other sequences in the same sample as well. The genes are TRBV6-5 and TRBJ1-1; D call uncertain. Per germline, CDR1 MNHEY and CDR2 SVGAGI. This CDR3 has 14 amino acids. V gave up 0 bases and J gave up 4 bases, with 9 bases separating them. The CDR3 DNA reads TGTGCCAGCAGTTACTCGAGAGGATCCACTGAAGCTTTCTTT. It specifies CASSYSRGSTEAFF.

The chain couples TRBV19 to TRBJ2-3; perhaps TRBD2 as D (5 bases). This CDR3 spans 12 amino acids. The germline V and J ends were trimmed by 6 bases and 5 bases, with 9 bases remaining between them. Germline V lookup: CDR1 LNHDA, CDR2 SQIVND (reference sequence). The CDR3 sequence is CASRISGDTQYF. The CDR3 nucleotides read TGTGCCAGTAGAATAAGCGGAGATACGCAGTATTTT.

V is TRBV7-9 and J is TRBJ1-5, with D perhaps matching TRBD1 (5 bases). CDR3 length equals 17 residues. Germline assignment: CDR1 SEHNR and CDR2 FQNEAQ (reference sequence). V lost 0 bases, J lost 2 bases, and 14 bases lay in between. The CDR3 here is CASSLAASGLGNQPQHF. CDR3 coding DNA: TGTGCCAGCAGCTTAGCGGCATCAGGGTTGGGCAATCAGCCCCAGCATTTT.

The V and J genes are TRBV5-1 and TRBJ2-2, with TRBD1 matching 7 bases. The CDR3 is 15 residues long. Per the germline V gene, CDR1 is SGHRS and CDR2 is YFSETQ. Trimming at V came to 2 bases and at J to 3 bases, leaving 4 bases not matched to a gene. The CDR3 sequence is CASSFRTGDTGELFF. The CDR3 DNA reads as TGCGCCAGCAGCTTCAGGACAGGTGACACCGGGGAGCTGTTTTTT.

The chain has TRBV6-6 and TRBJ1-5; 8 bases map to TRBD1. Germline V CDR1 and CDR2: MNHNY, SVGAGI (reference sequence). V was clipped by 7 bases and J by 4 bases; unmatched bases: 9. This CDR3 has 15 amino acids. This CDR3 reads CASTLGQAYNQPQHF. CDR3 sequence (DNA): TGTGCCAGCACCCTGGGACAGGCCTATAATCAGCCCCAGCATTTT.

The chain joins TRBV27 to TRBJ2-3, with 9 bases that match TRBD1. Germline loops: CDR1 MNHEY, CDR2 SMNVEV (reference sequence). Losses at the gene ends were 7 bases for V and 5 bases for J; bases not matched to a gene: 7. The CDR3 spans 14 residues. CDR3 DNA sequence: TGTGCCAGCATGCGACAGGGGGGTGAAGATACGCAGTATTTT. It is translated as CASMRQGGEDTQYF.

The chain employs TRBV7-2 and TRBJ2-3, with 10 bases that match TRBD2. This CDR3 contains 17 residues. The germline V gene has CDR1 SGHTA and CDR2 FQGNSA. The ends lost 0 bases at V and 1 base at J; junction bases unmatched: 4. The CDR3 region has the DNA TGTGCCAGCAGCTTAGCGTACGGGACTAGCGGCACAGATACGCAGTATTTT. Residues: CASSLAYGTSGTDTQYF. The full variable domain, completed using reference TRBV7-2 and TRBJ2-3, is GAGVSQSPSNKVTEKGKDVELRCDPISGHTALYWYRQSLGQGLEFLIYFQGNSAPDKSGLPSDRFSAERTGGSVSTLTIQRTQQEDSAVYLCASSLAYGTSGTDTQYFGPGTRLTVL.

The V call is TRBV6-6, the J call TRBJ1-2; a possible D gene is TRBD1 (6 bases). CDR1 is MNHNY and CDR2 is SVGAGI in the germline V gene (reference sequence). V shed 6 bases and J shed 0 bases, with 14 bases lying between them. The CDR3 has 15 amino acids. CDR3 amino acids: CASRPGEGSNYGYTF. DNA for the CDR3: TGTGCCAGCAGGCCAGGGGAGGGTTCTAACTATGGCTACACCTTC.

Only a few counts were recorded for this clone. The V and J genes are TRBV7-2 and TRBJ1-5; TRBD1 agrees at 7 bases. The germline CDR1 and CDR2 sequences are SGHTA and FQGNSA. Unmatched junction bases numbered 4, after V lost 5 bases and J lost 6 bases. This CDR3 region has 13 residues. The CDR3 protein is CASSVDRVQPQHF. In DNA form, the CDR3 reads TGTGCCAGCAGCGTAGACAGGGTTCAGCCCCAGCATTTT. Full variable domain (missing parts from reference TRBV7-2 and TRBJ1-5): GAGVSQSPSNKVTEKGKDVELRCDPISGHTALYWYRQSLGQGLEFLIYFQGNSAPDKSGLPSDRFSAERTGGSVSTLTIQRTQQEDSAVYLCASSVDRVQPQHFGDGTRLSIL.

There are a few counts of this clone. The gene calls are TRBV5-4 and TRBJ2-5, with 7 bases identical to TRBD2. The CDR3 loop spans 16 amino acids. Losses at the gene ends were 10 bases for V and 2 bases for J; bases not matched to a gene: 17. Germline loops: CDR1 SGHNT, CDR2 YYREEE (reference sequence). Here the CDR3 DNA reads TGTGCCTCCAACCGGGGAGCGGGGACGTCGCAAGAGACCCAGTACTTC. It specifies CASNRGAGTSQETQYF.

V is TRBV28 and J is TRBJ2-3, with 9 bases matching TRBD1. CDR3 length: 14 residues. Germline trimming cut 10 bases from V and 1 base from J; bases unmatched to any gene: 6. CDR1 MDHEN and CDR2 SYDVKM come from the germline V gene. CDR3 nucleotides: TGTGCCACATGGACAGGGGAGGGCACAGATACGCAGTATTTT. It yields the protein CATWTGEGTDTQYF.

This chain connects TRBV25-1 to TRBJ2-6; D is undetermined. CDR1 and CDR2 (germline): MGHDK, SYGVNS. The V gene lost 7 bases and the J gene lost 4 bases, with 11 bases spanning the gap. The CDR3 consists of 14 residues. Written as DNA, the CDR3 is TGTGCCAGCACCTCGAACACCGGGGCCAACGTCCTGACTTTC. The encoded protein is CASTSNTGANVLTF.

The chain carries TRBV30 and TRBJ2-3; 12 nucleotides match TRBD2. The J segment lost 9 bases and the V segment lost 4 bases, leaving 11 bases of the junction unmatched. The CDR3 extends over 15 amino acids. Germline V lookup: CDR1 GTSNPN, CDR2 SVGIG (reference sequence). CDR3 in amino acids: CAWNRASGGAITQYF. CDR3 coding DNA: TGTGCCTGGAATCGGGCTAGCGGGGGGGCCATCACGCAGTATTTT.